The 6 T cell receptor beta chains presented below share a single source sample, sequenced in a study of blood T cell repertoires in COVID-19. The method was immunoSEQ multiplex PCR; TCRdb's version includes in-frame clones alone and lacks a portion of them. The sample carries approximately 75,000 clones, about 88% recorded once. The specimen sequenced was peripheral blood. These receptors came from a man at least 80 years old with COVID-19, enrolled during active disease.

The V gene is TRBV5-8, the J gene TRBJ1-4, with TRBD1 matching 7 bases. Germline assignment: CDR1 SGHTS and CDR2 YDEGEE. The CDR3 loop spans 17 amino acids. Unmatched junction bases numbered 12, after V lost 3 bases and J lost 4 bases. In DNA, the CDR3 is TGTGCCAGCAGCTCTGTGGGATACAGGGGTTATAATGAAAAACTGTTTTTT. As protein: CASSSVGYRGYNEKLFF.

V is TRBV19 and J is TRBJ1-5; possible D gene TRBD1, 5 bases. This CDR3 region has 13 residues. Germline CDR1 LNHDA, CDR2 SQIVND (reference sequence). Trimming cost V 5 bases and J 3 bases, with 8 bases left between them. CDR3 residues: CASSQGPNQPQHF. In DNA, the CDR3 is TGTGCCAGTAGTCAGGGTCCCAATCAGCCCCAGCATTTT.

This chain links TRBV4-3 with TRBJ2-7; D possibly corresponds to TRBD1 (5 bases). This CDR3 contains 14 residues. Germline loops: CDR1 LGHNA, CDR2 YSLEER. V lost 1 base and J 3 bases, leaving 10 bases between the germline ends. The CDR3 DNA sequence: TGCGCCAGCAGCCAAGGATTTACAGGCTACGAGCAGTACTTC. This sequence encodes CASSQGFTGYEQYF.

This chain connects TRBV4-1 to TRBJ2-6; no clear D gene. Per germline, CDR1 MGHRA and CDR2 YSYEKL. The CDR3 length is 15 residues. The germline V and J ends were trimmed by 4 bases and 1 base, with 8 bases remaining between them. The CDR3 reads CASSPEASGANVLTF. CDR3 in DNA: TGCGCCAGCAGCCCCGAGGCTTCTGGGGCCAACGTCCTGACTTTC.

The V and J genes are TRBV5-4 and TRBJ1-4; 10 positions agree with TRBD1. The CDR3 sequence is 14 residues long. The V gene's germline CDR1 is SGHNT and CDR2 YYREEE (reference sequence). Trimming at V came to 4 bases and at J to 6 bases, leaving 3 bases not matched to a gene. CDR3 loop: CASSPGQGDEKLFF. The CDR3 DNA reads as TGTGCCAGCAGCCCAGGACAGGGGGATGAAAAACTGTTTTTT.

The CDR3, as DNA: TGTGCCAGCAGCTTACCTTTCTTAGCGGGGGGGGCAGATACGCAGTATTTT. Residues: CASSLPFLAGGADTQYF. The chain has TRBV7-8 and TRBJ2-3, with TRBD2 matching 11 bases. The CDR3 length is 17 residues. Trimming cost V 2 bases and J 4 bases; bases outside gene matches: 8. Germline loops: CDR1 SGHVS, CDR2 FQNEAQ.